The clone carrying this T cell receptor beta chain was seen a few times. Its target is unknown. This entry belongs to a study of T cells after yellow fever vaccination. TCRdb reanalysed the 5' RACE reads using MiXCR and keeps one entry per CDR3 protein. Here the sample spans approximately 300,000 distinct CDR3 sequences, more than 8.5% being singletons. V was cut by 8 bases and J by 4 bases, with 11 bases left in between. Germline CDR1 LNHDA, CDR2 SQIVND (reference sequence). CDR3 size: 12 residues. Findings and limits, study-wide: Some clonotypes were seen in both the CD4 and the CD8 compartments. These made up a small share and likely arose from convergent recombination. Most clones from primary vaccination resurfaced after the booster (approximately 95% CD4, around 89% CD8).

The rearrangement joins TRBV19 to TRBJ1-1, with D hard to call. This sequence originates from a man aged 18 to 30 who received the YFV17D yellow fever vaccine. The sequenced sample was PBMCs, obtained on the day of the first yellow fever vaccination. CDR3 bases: TGTGCCAGTGTTGACGCGGGCACTGAAGCTTTCTTT. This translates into CASVDAGTEAFF.